The 19 T cell receptor beta chains presented below share a single source sample, sequenced in a study of T cell responses to AZD1222 COVID-19 vaccine. Assay used: immunoSEQ multiplex PCR; TCRdb lists only in-frame clones, some missing. The repertoire holds more than 140,000 clones, with about 93% as singletons. Sample: peripheral blood, taken on day 0 of AZD1222 vaccination. The receptors originated from an adult in good health.

This chain joins TRBV15 and TRBJ2-1; TRBD2 agrees at 8 bases. The ends lost 2 bases at V and 12 bases at J; junction bases unmatched: 12. The CDR3 covers 15 residues. Germline assignment: CDR1 LNHNV and CDR2 YYDKDF (reference sequence). The CDR3 reads CATSRTGTFTSGQFF. In nucleotides, the CDR3 is TGTGCCACCAGCAGAACCGGGACTTTTACTAGCGGGCAGTTCTTC.

The V call is TRBV19, the J call TRBJ2-7; 9 positions agree with TRBD1. Germline assignment: CDR1 LNHDA and CDR2 SQIVND (reference sequence). The ends lost 3 bases at V and 6 bases at J; junction bases unmatched: 6. The CDR3 loop spans 14 amino acids. Written as DNA, the CDR3 is TGTGCCAGTAGTATCCGGGACAGGGTCCGCGAGCAGTACTTC. Translated: CASSIRDRVREQYF.

This rearrangement joins TRBV27 to TRBJ1-1; D is uncertain. This CDR3 region has 19 residues. CDR1 is MNHEY and CDR2 is SMNVEV in the germline V gene (reference sequence). Trimming removed 2 bases from V and 0 bases from J, with 22 bases in between. CDR3 nucleotide sequence: TGTGCCAGCAGTTTACGTGTGCGGGGTTGGGAAAACATGAACACTGAAGCTTTCTTT. Residues: CASSLRVRGWENMNTEAFF.

The chain has TRBV18 and TRBJ2-1; no clear D gene. This CDR3 contains 15 residues. Trimming shortened V by 5 bases and J by 0 bases, and 11 bases separated the two germline ends. Germline V gene data show CDR1 as KGHSH and CDR2 as LQKENI. The CDR3 reads CASSYYSSSYNEQFF. For the CDR3, the DNA is TGTGCCAGCTCATACTATTCGAGCTCCTACAATGAGCAGTTCTTC.

This rearrangement joins TRBV2 to TRBJ1-6; D ambiguous. The CDR3 is 15 residues long. V lost 2 bases and J lost 5, with 10 bases in between. Germline lookup yields CDR1 SNHLY and CDR2 FYNNEI. DNA for the CDR3: TGTGCCAGCAGTGAATCTGTGGGTCATAATTCACCCCTCCACTTT. Amino acid sequence: CASSESVGHNSPLHF. Combining the CDR3 with reference TRBV2 and TRBJ1-6 gives the whole variable domain EPEVTQTPSHQVTQMGQEVILRCVPISNHLYFYWYRQILGQKVEFLVSFYNNEISEKSEIFDDQFSVERPDGSNFTLKIRSTKLEDSAMYFCASSESVGHNSPLHFGNGTRLTVT.

The chain has TRBV19 and TRBJ2-1, with 7 bases identical to TRBD2. Germline CDR1 reads LNHDA; CDR2 reads SQIVND (reference sequence). The trim removed 5 bases at V and 13 bases at J, leaving 14 bases unmatched. This CDR3 has 14 residues. CDR3 amino acids: CASSPAQLASFQFF. DNA for the CDR3: TGTGCCAGTAGTCCCGCCCAACTAGCGAGCTTTCAGTTCTTC.

The V and J genes are TRBV30 and TRBJ1-5, with TRBD1 matching over 8 bases. The CDR3 consists of 13 residues. From germline, CDR1 is GTSNPN and CDR2 SVGIG (reference sequence). The CDR3 reads CAYGQGDRQPQHF. The CDR3 DNA reads TGTGCATATGGACAGGGCGATCGGCAGCCCCAGCATTTT. Filled out from reference TRBV30 and TRBJ1-5, the complete variable domain reads SQTIHQWPATLVQPVGSPLSLECTVEGTSNPNLYWYRQAAGRGLQLLFYSVGIGQISSEVPQNLSASRPQDRQFILSSKKLLLSDSGFYLCAYGQGDRQPQHFGDGTRLSIL.

The chain uses TRBV13 and TRBJ1-3; D not certain. There are 17 residues in the CDR3. V dropped 5 bases and J dropped 0 bases, with 17 bases sitting between them. Germline CDR1 reads PRHDT; CDR2 reads FYEKMQ (reference sequence). The CDR3 spells CASSPGAEIDSGNTIYF. CDR3 DNA: TGTGCCAGCAGCCCCGGAGCAGAGATCGACTCTGGAAACACCATATATTTT.

The rearrangement links TRBV7-8 to TRBJ1-5; 8 bases agree with TRBD1. V shed 1 base and J 0 bases; nucleotides not matched to a gene: 8. The germline CDR1 and CDR2 sequences are SGHVS and FQNEAQ. This CDR3 comprises 18 residues. CDR3 amino acids: CASSLGSRGQASNQPQHF. The CDR3, as DNA: TGTGCCAGCAGCTTAGGGTCCAGGGGACAGGCTAGCAATCAGCCCCAGCATTTT.

This clone was counted a single time. The chain joins TRBV5-1 to TRBJ2-2; D uncertain. V shed 3 bases and J shed 2 bases, with 23 bases lying between them. CDR3 length: 19 residues. Germline CDR1 SGHRS, CDR2 YFSETQ. The CDR3 DNA is TGCGCCAGCAGCTCCTACGACCTTTTCAGAATACCTAACACCGGGGAGCTGTTTTTT. Translation: CASSSYDLFRIPNTGELFF.

This chain links TRBV28 with TRBJ1-2; D remains unclear. Trimming pared 5 bases from V and 8 bases from J, leaving 12 bases between. In germline, CDR1 is MDHEN, CDR2 SYDVKM. The CDR3 has 12 residues. The CDR3 reads CASSTPGQGYTF. The CDR3 DNA reads TGTGCCAGCAGTACTCCCGGGCAAGGCTACACCTTC.

This clone came up a few times. The rearrangement links TRBV29-1 to TRBJ1-1, with 9 bases matching TRBD1. CDR3 length: 13 amino acids. Trimming cost V 6 bases and J 5 bases; bases outside gene matches: 7. Germline CDR1 reads SQVTM; CDR2 reads ANQGSEA. The CDR3 DNA reads as TGCAGCGTGGCGGGACAGGGCGGAACTGAAGCTTTCTTT. Its translation: CSVAGQGGTEAFF.

The J gene is TRBJ2-3, the V gene TRBV3-1 (or the pseudogene TRBV3-2), with unresolved D. Germline CDR1 LGHDT, CDR2 YNNKEL (reference sequence). The CDR3 extends over 16 amino acids. V was shortened by 1 base and J by 1 base, with 12 bases between the two germline ends. The CDR3 here is CASSQGSGSGTDTQYF. Here the CDR3 DNA reads TGTGCCAGCAGCCAAGGGTCCGGCTCAGGCACAGATACGCAGTATTTT.

This chain uses TRBV15 with TRBJ2-7; D is ambiguous. Germline V gene lookup returns CDR1 LNHNV and CDR2 YYDKDF (reference sequence). Trimming took 0 bases from V and 3 from J, leaving 9 bases between them. This CDR3 has 14 amino acids. CDR3 DNA: TGTGCCACCAGCAGAGATATCGGTCTCTACGAGCAGTACTTC. Translation: CATSRDIGLYEQYF.

The count of this clone is one. The chain has TRBV5-6 and TRBJ1-2; D is ambiguous. V gave up 3 bases and J gave up 4 bases, with 10 bases separating them. The CDR3 has 13 amino acids. CDR1 and CDR2 (germline): SGHDT, YYEEEE. CDR3 bases: TGTGCCAGCAGCTGGGGTCATCCCTATGGCTACACCTTC. Its translation: CASSWGHPYGYTF. The full variable domain, completed using reference TRBV5-6 and TRBJ1-2, is DAGVTQSPTHLIKTRGQQVTLRCSPKSGHDTVSWYQQALGQGPQFIFQYYEEEERQRGNFPDRFSGHQFPNYSSELNVNALLLGDSALYLCASSWGHPYGYTFGSGTRLTVV.

The table lists this clone with a count of one. This sequence joins TRBV5-1 and TRBJ2-1, with 8 nucleotides matching TRBD2. V shed 1 base, J shed 6 bases, and the junction held 9 bases outside the gene matches. The germline V gene has CDR1 SGHRS and CDR2 YFSETQ. CDR3 size: 16 residues. Written as DNA, the CDR3 is TGCGCCAGCAGCTTGAATCCAGCGGGAGTAGGCAATGAGCAGTTCTTC. Translation: CASSLNPAGVGNEQFF. The complete variable domain, with remaining parts taken from reference TRBV5-1 and TRBJ2-1, reads KAGVTQTPRYLIKTRGQQVTLSCSPISGHRSVSWYQQTPGQGLQFLFEYFSETQRNKGNFPGRFSGRQFSNSRSEMNVSTLELGDSALYLCASSLNPAGVGNEQFFGPGTRLTVL.

The J gene is TRBJ1-1, the V gene TRBV7-2; D not resolved. The V gene's germline CDR1 is SGHTA and CDR2 FQGNSA. The germline V and J ends were trimmed by 3 bases and 2 bases, with 4 bases remaining between them. CDR3 size: 12 residues. As DNA, the CDR3 is TGTGCCAGCAGCTTGGACAACACTGAAGCTTTCTTT. Its protein is CASSLDNTEAFF.

This chain links TRBV14 with TRBJ1-1; unclear D gene. Trimming removed 6 bases from V and 4 bases from J, with 9 bases in between. CDR3 length: 12 amino acids. From germline, CDR1 is SGHDN and CDR2 FVKESK. The CDR3, as DNA: TGTGCCAGCAGATCCGGAGGCACTGAAGCTTTCTTT. It encodes CASRSGGTEAFF. Combining the CDR3 with reference TRBV14 and TRBJ1-1 gives the whole variable domain EAGVTQFPSHSVIEKGQTVTLRCDPISGHDNLYWYRRVMGKEIKFLLHFVKESKQDESGMPNNRFLAERTGGTYSTLKVQPAELEDSGVYFCASRSGGTEAFFGQGTRLTVV.

The V gene is TRBV14, the J gene TRBJ2-1, with D unresolved. Trimming pared 4 bases from V and 7 bases from J, leaving 14 bases between. In germline, CDR1 is SGHDN, CDR2 FVKESK. The length of the CDR3 is 14 residues. CDR3 sequence reads: CASSPTFWANEQFF. The CDR3 DNA follows: TGTGCCAGCAGCCCGACCTTTTGGGCGAATGAGCAGTTCTTC.